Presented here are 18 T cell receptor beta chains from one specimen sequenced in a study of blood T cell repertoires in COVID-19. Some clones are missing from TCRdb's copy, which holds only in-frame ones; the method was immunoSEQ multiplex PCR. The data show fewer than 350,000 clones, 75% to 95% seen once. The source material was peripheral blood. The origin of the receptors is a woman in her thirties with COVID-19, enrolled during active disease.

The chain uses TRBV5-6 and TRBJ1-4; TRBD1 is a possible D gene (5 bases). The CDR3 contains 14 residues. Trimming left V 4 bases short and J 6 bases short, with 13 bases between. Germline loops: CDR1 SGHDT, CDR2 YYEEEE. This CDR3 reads CASSPKGWDEKLFF. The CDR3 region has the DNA TGTGCCAGCAGCCCGAAGGGGTGGGATGAAAAACTGTTTTTT.

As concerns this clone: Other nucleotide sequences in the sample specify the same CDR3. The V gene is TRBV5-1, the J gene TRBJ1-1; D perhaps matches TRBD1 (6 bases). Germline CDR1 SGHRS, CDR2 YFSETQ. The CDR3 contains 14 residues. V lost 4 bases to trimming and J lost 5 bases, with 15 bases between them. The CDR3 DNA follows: TGCGCCAGCAGCCTCAGGGGCCGAGGAACTGAAGCTTTCTTT. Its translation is CASSLRGRGTEAFF.

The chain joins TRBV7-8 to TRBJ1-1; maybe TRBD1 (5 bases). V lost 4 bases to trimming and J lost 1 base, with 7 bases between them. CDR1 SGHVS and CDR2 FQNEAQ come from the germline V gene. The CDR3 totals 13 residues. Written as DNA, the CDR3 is TGTGCCAGCAGCTACCAGGGGAACACTGAAGCTTTCTTT. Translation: CASSYQGNTEAFF.

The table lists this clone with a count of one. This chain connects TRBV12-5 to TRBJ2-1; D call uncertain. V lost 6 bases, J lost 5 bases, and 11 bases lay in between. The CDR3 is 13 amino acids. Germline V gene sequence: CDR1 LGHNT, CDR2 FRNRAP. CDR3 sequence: CASGLRRNNEQFF. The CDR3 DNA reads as TGTGCTAGTGGCCTGAGGCGGAACAATGAGCAGTTCTTC.

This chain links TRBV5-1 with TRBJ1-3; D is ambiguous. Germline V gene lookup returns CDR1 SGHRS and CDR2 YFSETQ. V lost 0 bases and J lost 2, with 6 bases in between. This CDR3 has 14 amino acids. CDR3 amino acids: CASSLENTGNTIYF. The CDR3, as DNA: TGCGCCAGCAGCTTGGAAAATACTGGAAACACCATATATTTT.

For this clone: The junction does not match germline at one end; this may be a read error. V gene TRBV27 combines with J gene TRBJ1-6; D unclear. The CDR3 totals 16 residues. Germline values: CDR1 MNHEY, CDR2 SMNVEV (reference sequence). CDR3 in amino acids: CASGFPSPAIHSPLHF. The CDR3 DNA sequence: TGTGCCAGCGGTTTTCCCTCACCCGCGATTCATTCACCCCTCCACTTT.

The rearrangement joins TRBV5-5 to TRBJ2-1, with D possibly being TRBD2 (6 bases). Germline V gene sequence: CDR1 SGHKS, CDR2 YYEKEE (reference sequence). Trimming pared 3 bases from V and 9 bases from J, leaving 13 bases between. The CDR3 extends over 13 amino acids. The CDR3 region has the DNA TGTGCCAGCAGCTCGAGGACCGGGGGTGAGCAGTTCTTC. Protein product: CASSSRTGGEQFF.

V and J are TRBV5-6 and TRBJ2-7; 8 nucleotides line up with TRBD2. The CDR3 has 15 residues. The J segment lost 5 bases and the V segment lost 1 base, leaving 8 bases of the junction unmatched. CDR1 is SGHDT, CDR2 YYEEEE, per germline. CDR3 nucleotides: TGTGCCAGCAGCTTGTATCCCGGGAGGGTGCACGAGCAGTACTTC. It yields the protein CASSLYPGRVHEQYF.

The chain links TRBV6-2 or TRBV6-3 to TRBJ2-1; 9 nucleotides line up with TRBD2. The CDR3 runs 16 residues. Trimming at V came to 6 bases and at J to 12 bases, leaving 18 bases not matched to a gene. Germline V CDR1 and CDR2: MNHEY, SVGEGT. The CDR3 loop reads CASSPRGAGGSPRQFF. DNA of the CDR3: TGTGCCAGCAGCCCTAGGGGAGCGGGGGGTTCTCCCCGGCAGTTCTTC.

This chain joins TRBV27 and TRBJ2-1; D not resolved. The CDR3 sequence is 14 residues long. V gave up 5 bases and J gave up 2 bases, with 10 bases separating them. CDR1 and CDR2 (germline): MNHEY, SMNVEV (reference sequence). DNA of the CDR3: TGTGCCAGCAGTCCCTTCTCAGCCTACAATGAGCAGTTCTTC. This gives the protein CASSPFSAYNEQFF.

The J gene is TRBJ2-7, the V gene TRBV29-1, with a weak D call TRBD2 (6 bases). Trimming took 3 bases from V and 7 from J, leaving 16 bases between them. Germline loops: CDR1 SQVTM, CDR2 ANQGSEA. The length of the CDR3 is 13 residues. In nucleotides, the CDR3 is TGCAGCGTTGACCCTAGCGCGAAGGGGGAGCAGTACTTC. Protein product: CSVDPSAKGEQYF.

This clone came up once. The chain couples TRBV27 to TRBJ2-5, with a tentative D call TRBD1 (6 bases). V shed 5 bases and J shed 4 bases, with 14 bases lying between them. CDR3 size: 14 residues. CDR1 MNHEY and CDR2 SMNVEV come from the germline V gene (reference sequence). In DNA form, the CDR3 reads TGTGCCAGCAGTGCTCACAGGGATCGAGAGACCCAGTACTTC. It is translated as CASSAHRDRETQYF.

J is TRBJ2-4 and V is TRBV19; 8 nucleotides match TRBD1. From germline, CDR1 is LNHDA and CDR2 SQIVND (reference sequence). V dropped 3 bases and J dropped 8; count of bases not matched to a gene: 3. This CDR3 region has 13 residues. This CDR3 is CASSMRGQDIQYF. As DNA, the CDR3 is TGTGCCAGTAGTATGAGGGGACAGGACATTCAGTACTTC.

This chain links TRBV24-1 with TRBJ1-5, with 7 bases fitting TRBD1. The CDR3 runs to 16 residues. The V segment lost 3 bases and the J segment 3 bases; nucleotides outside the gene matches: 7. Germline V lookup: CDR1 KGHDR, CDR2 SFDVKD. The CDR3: CATSDAGGQINQPQHF. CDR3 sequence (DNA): TGTGCCACCAGTGATGCGGGGGGACAGATCAATCAGCCCCAGCATTTT.

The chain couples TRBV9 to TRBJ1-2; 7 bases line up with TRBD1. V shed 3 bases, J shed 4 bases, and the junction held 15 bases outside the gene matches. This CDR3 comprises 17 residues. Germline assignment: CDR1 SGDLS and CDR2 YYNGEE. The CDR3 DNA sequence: TGTGCCAGCAGCGATAACACTAAGACAGGGTTCATCTATGGCTACACCTTC. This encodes CASSDNTKTGFIYGYTF.

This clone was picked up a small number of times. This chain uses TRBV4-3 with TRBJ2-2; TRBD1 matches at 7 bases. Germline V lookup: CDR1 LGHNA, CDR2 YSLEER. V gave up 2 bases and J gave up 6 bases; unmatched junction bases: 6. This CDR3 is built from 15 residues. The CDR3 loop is CASSQRPRGSGELFF. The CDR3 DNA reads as TGCGCCAGCAGCCAACGCCCCAGGGGGTCCGGGGAGCTGTTTTTT.

CDR3 nucleotides: TGTGCCTGGAGTGTACCGGGGGGCAGGACTGAAGCTTTCTTT. Protein sequence: CAWSVPGGRTEAFF. This sequence joins TRBV30 and TRBJ1-1; perhaps TRBD1 as D (6 bases). The CDR3 runs 14 residues. CDR1 GTSNPN and CDR2 SVGIG come from the germline V gene (reference sequence). Trimming stripped 0 bases from V and 5 bases from J, with 13 bases between. Full variable domain (remainder filled in from reference TRBV30 and TRBJ1-1): SQTIHQWPATLVQPVGSPLSLECTVEGTSNPNLYWYRQAAGRGLQLLFYSVGIGQISSEVPQNLSASRPQDRQFILSSKKLLLSDSGFYLCAWSVPGGRTEAFFGQGTRLTVV.

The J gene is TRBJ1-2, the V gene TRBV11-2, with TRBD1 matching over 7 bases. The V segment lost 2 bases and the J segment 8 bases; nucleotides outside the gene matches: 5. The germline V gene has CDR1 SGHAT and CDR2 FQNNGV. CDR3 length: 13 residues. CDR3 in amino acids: CASSLNRGYGYTF. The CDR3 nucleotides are TGTGCCAGCAGCTTAAACAGGGGATACGGCTACACCTTC.